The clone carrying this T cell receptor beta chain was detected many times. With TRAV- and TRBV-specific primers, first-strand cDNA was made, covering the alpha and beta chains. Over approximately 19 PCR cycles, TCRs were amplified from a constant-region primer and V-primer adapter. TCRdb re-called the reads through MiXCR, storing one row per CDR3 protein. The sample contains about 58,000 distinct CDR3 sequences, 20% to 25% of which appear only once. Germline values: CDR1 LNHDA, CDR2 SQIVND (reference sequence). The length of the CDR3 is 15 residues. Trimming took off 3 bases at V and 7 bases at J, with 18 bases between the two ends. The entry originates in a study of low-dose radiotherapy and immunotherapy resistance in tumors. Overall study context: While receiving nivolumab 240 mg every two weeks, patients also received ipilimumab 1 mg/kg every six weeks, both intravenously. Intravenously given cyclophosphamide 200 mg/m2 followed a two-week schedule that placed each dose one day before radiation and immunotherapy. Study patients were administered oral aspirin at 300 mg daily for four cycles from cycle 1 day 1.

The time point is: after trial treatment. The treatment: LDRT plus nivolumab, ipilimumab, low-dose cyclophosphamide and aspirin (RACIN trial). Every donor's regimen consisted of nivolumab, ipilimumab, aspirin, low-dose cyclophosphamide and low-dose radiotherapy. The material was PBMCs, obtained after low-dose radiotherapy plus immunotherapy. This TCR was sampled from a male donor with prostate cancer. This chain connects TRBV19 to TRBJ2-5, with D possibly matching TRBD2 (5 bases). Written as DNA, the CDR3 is TGTGCCAGTAGTATCGGAGGTGAACTACCCTCGACCCAGTACTTC. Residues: CASSIGGELPSTQYF. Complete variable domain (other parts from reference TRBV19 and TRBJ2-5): DGGITQSPKYLFRKEGQNVTLSCEQNLNHDAMYWYRQDPGQGLRLIYYSQIVNDFQKGDIAEGYSVSREKKESFPLTVTSAQKNPTAFYLCASSIGGELPSTQYFGPGTRLLVL.